The rows below give T cell receptor beta chains drawn from one sample of a study of sequential checkpoint blockade in melanoma. TCRdb keeps only in-frame clones here, not all; method: immunoSEQ multiplex PCR. The sample records approximately 3,200 clones, 16% being singletons. The sequencing used tumor tissue (inferred from file names), collected from a patient given nivolumab and ipilimumab in sequence. These TCRs come from a human donor with melanoma. Each CDR3 is given with its conserved first and last residue. A D gene is named only where the DNA matches it firmly. Clone size is stated in some rows and not others, as once, few, many or a class when expanded.

V gene,clone size,J gene,D gene,CDR3 DNA,CDR3 protein
TRBV11-3,-,TRBJ2-5,-,TGTGCCAGCAGCCCGACTAGGGCCCGAGATGCCCAGTACTTC,CASSPTRARDAQYF
TRBV23-1,few,TRBJ2-7,-,TGCGCCAGCAGTCAATCGGACAGATCCTACGAGCAGTACTTC,CASSQSDRSYEQYF
TRBV11-3,many,TRBJ2-5,TRBD2,TGTGCCAGCAGCTTGGGGGACTACGTTCAAGAGACCCAGTACTTC,CASSLGDYVQETQYF
TRBV28,-,TRBJ2-3,-,TGTGCCAGCAGTTTGCCCTACGGTAGGGGAGACACAGATACGCAGTATTTT,CASSLPYGRGDTDTQYF
TRBV30,-,TRBJ1-1,-,TGTGCCTGGAGTGAACAGCCATCAGATGAAGCTTTCTTT,CAWSEQPSDEAFF
TRBV11-3,medium-sized,TRBJ2-1,TRBD2,TGTGCCAGCAGCTTGGGACTAGCGGGGAGAAGCTCCTACAATGAGCAGTTCTTC,CASSLGLAGRSSYNEQFF
TRBV15,-,TRBJ1-2,-,TGTGCCACCAGCAGAGATACCCGGGGCCCCTTACGCTACACCTTC,CATSRDTRGPLRYTF
TRBV19,-,TRBJ2-7,TRBD2,TGTGCCAGTAGCACCCTAGCGGGGGGGCTTGACGAGCAGTACTTC,CASSTLAGGLDEQYF
TRBV23-1,few,TRBJ1-2,-,TGCGCCAGCACCTCCCCTTGGGAGTCCGGACAGTGTTATGGCTACACCTTC,CASTSPWESGQCYGYTF
TRBV6-8,medium-sized,TRBJ2-3,-,TGTGCCAGCGAAACGTCTCATACTCCAGATACGCAGTATTTT,CASETSHTPDTQYF
TRBV28,-,TRBJ2-7,-,TGTGCCAGCAGTTTATTTGCGGCCTACGAGCAGTACTTC,CASSLFAAYEQYF
TRBV6-8,few,TRBJ2-1,-,TGTGCCAGCAGTTCCCGGGCCCTCAATGAGCAGTTCTTC,CASSSRALNEQFF
TRBV14,few,TRBJ1-3,-,TGTGCCAGCAGGGCCCTGTCTGGAAACACCATATATTTT,CASRALSGNTIYF
TRBV5-1,-,TRBJ2-3,-,TGCGCCAGCAGCATAGGACTACCTAGCACAGATACGCAGTATTTT,CASSIGLPSTDTQYF
TRBV30,-,TRBJ2-1,-,TGTGCCTGGGACAGGGCCGGGGGCAATGAGCAGTTCTTC,CAWDRAGGNEQFF
TRBV6-8,few,TRBJ2-7,-,TGTGCCAGCAGCAGATTAGTAGGGGGGCTCTACGAGCAGTACTTC,CASSRLVGGLYEQYF
TRBV6-8,-,TRBJ2-7,-,TGTGCCAGCAGTTTGGGCGGCTCCTACGAGCAGTACTTC,CASSLGGSYEQYF
TRBV25-1,once,TRBJ2-3,-,TGTGCCAGCAGTGGGCAGGCTACAGATACGCAGTATTTT,CASSGQATDTQYF
TRBV9,few,TRBJ1-3,-,TGTGCCAGCAGCGCAAGAAGCTCTGGAAACACCATATATTTT,CASSARSSGNTIYF
TRBV6-8,few,TRBJ2-7,-,TGTGCCAGCCGAGGGGGGGGCTCCTACGAGCAGTACTTC,CASRGGGSYEQYF
TRBV6-8,-,TRBJ1-5,-,TGTGCCAGCAGGATGGTTGGCAATCAGCCCCAGCATTTT,CASRMVGNQPQHF
TRBV6-8,few,TRBJ2-3,-,TGTGCCAGCAGTCCTCCCGAGGGTAGCGGCACAGATACGCAGTATTTT,CASSPPEGSGTDTQYF
TRBV11-3,large,TRBJ2-7,-,TGTGCCAGCAGCGGGGGGCACGGGGCGCTCTACGAGCAGTACTTC,CASSGGHGALYEQYF
TRBV28,-,TRBJ2-7,TRBD1,TGTGCCAGTCTCCGGGACAGTGTCTACGAGCAGTACTTC,CASLRDSVYEQYF
TRBV11-3,many,TRBJ2-6,TRBD2,TGTGCCAGCAGCCCTCAGCGGGGGCCCCGCATGAACTCTGGGGCCAACGTCCTGACTTTC,CASSPQRGPRMNSGANVLTF
TRBV23-1,-,TRBJ1-5,-,TGCGCCAGCAGCTTGGCCTCTAATCAGCCCCAGCATTTT,CASSLASNQPQHF
TRBV11-3,medium-sized,TRBJ1-1,-,TGTGCCAGCACCCTGCGGGGAATCGGCACTGAAGCTTTCTTT,CASTLRGIGTEAFF
TRBV11-3,many,TRBJ2-3,TRBD2,TGTGCCAGCAGCCAGGGGCTAAGCGGGGGGGCCGCAGATACGCAGTATTTT,CASSQGLSGGAADTQYF
TRBV11-3,medium-sized,TRBJ1-1,-,TGTGCCAGCAGCTTATTGGGGGTCGACACTGAAGCTTTCTTT,CASSLLGVDTEAFF
TRBV19,-,TRBJ1-5,-,TGTGCCAGTAATTTATATTGGTCTGGGGGCCAGCCCCAGCATTTT,CASNLYWSGGQPQHF
TRBV6-8,medium-sized,TRBJ2-5,-,TGTGCCAGCAGTCGCGGGCCAGGGAACCAAGAGACCCAGTACTTC,CASSRGPGNQETQYF
TRBV11-3,many,TRBJ1-1,-,TGTGCCAGCAGCGGACGCCAGGTTGACACTGAAGCTTTCTTT,CASSGRQVDTEAFF
TRBV28,-,TRBJ2-5,-,TGTGCCAGCAGTTTTTCGGGGGCCCAACCGGGGGAGACCCAGTACTTC,CASSFSGAQPGETQYF
TRBV19,-,TRBJ1-5,-,TGTGCCAGTAGTAAGAGGGAAGGGGGCAATCAGCCCCAGCATTTT,CASSKREGGNQPQHF
TRBV7-1,many,TRBJ1-2,-,TGTGCCAGCAGCTTAGAGGGCAGGGGAAAAGACACCTTC,CASSLEGRGKDTF
TRBV11-3,large,TRBJ1-6,-,TGTGCCAGCAGCCCTGTGGGGCAGGCCCTTGATTCACCCCTCCACTTT,CASSPVGQALDSPLHF
TRBV28,few,TRBJ1-2,-,TGTGCCAGCAGTTTAGCTAACAGGGAAGGTGGCTACACCTTC,CASSLANREGGYTF
TRBV28,medium-sized,TRBJ1-1,-,TGTGCCAGCAGTCCTCGTATGAACACTGAAGCTTTCTTT,CASSPRMNTEAFF
TRBV6-8,-,TRBJ2-5,TRBD2,TGTGCCAGCAGTTCGCTAGCGGGGCCTTGGGAGACCCAGTACTTC,CASSSLAGPWETQYF
TRBV9,large,TRBJ2-1,-,TGTGCCAGCAGCTTCCAGGGGAACTCCTACAATGAGCAGTTCTTC,CASSFQGNSYNEQFF
TRBV23-1,many,TRBJ2-5,-,TGCGCCAGCTCCCCGGGGGCCATGACGGAGACCCAGTACTTC,CASSPGAMTETQYF
TRBV11-3,many,TRBJ2-3,-,TGTGCCAGCAGCTTGGGCTACAGCACAGATACGCAGTATTTT,CASSLGYSTDTQYF
TRBV7-1,many,TRBJ1-3,-,TGTGCCAGCAGCGCGACCGGTGGAAACACCATATATTTT,CASSATGGNTIYF